The next 15 T cell receptor beta chains were all read from a single sample in a study of T cell responses to AZD1222 COVID-19 vaccine. Profiled with immunoSEQ multiplex PCR; TCRdb holds only in-frame clones, not every one. The data hold about 150,000 clones, with under 95% observed a single time. The sequencing here drew on peripheral blood, taken 28 days after the second AZD1222 dose. The receptors here all came from an adult who received the AZD1222 COVID-19 vaccine.

The chain employs TRBV20-1 and TRBJ2-7; the match to TRBD2 covers 11 bases. The V gene's germline CDR1 is DFQATT and CDR2 SNEGSKA (reference sequence). This CDR3 has 14 residues. Trimming at V came to 3 bases and at J to 3 bases, leaving 4 bases not matched to a gene. In nucleotides, the CDR3 is TGCAGTGCTAGTTCTAGCGGGAGGAACTACGAGCAGTACTTC. Protein product: CSASSSGRNYEQYF.

This chain links TRBV27 with TRBJ2-1, with D possibly being TRBD1 (6 bases). The CDR3 loop spans 15 amino acids. The ends were cut back, 5 bases at V and 6 bases at J, with 17 bases in the middle. Germline CDR1 reads MNHEY; CDR2 reads SMNVEV (reference sequence). The CDR3 here is CASSTYREWGNEQFF. The CDR3 coding sequence is TGTGCCAGCAGTACCTACAGGGAATGGGGCAATGAGCAGTTCTTC.

V usage is TRBV10-3 and J usage is TRBJ1-1; D ambiguous. Germline lookup yields CDR1 ENHRY and CDR2 SYGVKD. This CDR3 has 13 residues. V was shortened by 2 bases and J by 3 bases, with 7 bases between the two germline ends. The chain's CDR3 is CAISEEGYTEAFF. The CDR3, as DNA: TGTGCCATCAGTGAGGAGGGATACACTGAAGCTTTCTTT.

The V call is TRBV27, the J call TRBJ2-5; 9 bases line up with TRBD1. This CDR3 is built from 14 residues. V gave up 2 bases and J gave up 8 bases; unmatched junction bases: 6. Germline V CDR1 and CDR2: MNHEY, SMNVEV (reference sequence). CDR3 residues: CASSLRGTGITQYF. CDR3 nucleotides: TGTGCCAGCAGTTTACGGGGGACAGGGATAACCCAGTACTTC.

V and J are TRBV14 and TRBJ1-2; 9 nucleotides line up with TRBD1. The CDR3 has 15 residues. CDR1 is SGHDN and CDR2 is FVKESK in the germline V gene. V shed 0 bases, J shed 8 bases, and the junction held 7 bases outside the gene matches. CDR3 coding DNA: TGTGCCAGCAGCCAAGAGACAGGGGGATGGCGAGGCTACACCTTC. Protein product: CASSQETGGWRGYTF.

The chain combines TRBV3-1 (or the pseudogene TRBV3-2) with TRBJ1-6; a possible D gene is TRBD1 (6 bases). The V and J ends lost 0 bases and 7 bases respectively, with 10 bases between them. This CDR3 is 15 amino acids long. The germline V gene encodes CDR1 LGHDT and CDR2 YNNKEL (reference sequence). CDR3 region: CASSQETGRNSPLHF. The DNA of the CDR3 is TGTGCCAGCAGCCAAGAAACAGGGAGGAATTCACCCCTCCACTTT.

This clone was observed once. This chain links TRBV24-1 with TRBJ2-3; TRBD1 agrees at 8 bases. The CDR3 contains 16 residues. The germline V gene has CDR1 KGHDR and CDR2 SFDVKD. Trimming cost V 2 bases and J 2 bases; bases outside gene matches: 5. The CDR3 nucleotides are TGTGCCACCAGTGATTCCGGGACAGGTACCACAGATACGCAGTATTTT. Encoded protein: CATSDSGTGTTDTQYF.

The chain uses TRBV5-1 and TRBJ1-1; D might be TRBD1 (5 bases). The CDR3 is made up of 11 amino acids. Looked up from germline, CDR1 is SGHRS and CDR2 is YFSETQ. V dropped 4 bases and J dropped 10 bases, with 11 bases sitting between them. CDR3 protein: CASSGATGAFF. CDR3 nucleotide sequence: TGCGCCAGCAGCGGGGCCACGGGAGCTTTCTTT.

To note about this clone: The junction shows a germline mismatch at one end, possibly a read error. The J gene is TRBJ1-2, the V gene TRBV6-5; 7 positions match TRBD1. The CDR3 has 11 residues. Germline V CDR1 and CDR2: MNHEY, SVGAGI. CDR3 sequence reads: CASRRDSLTYF. The CDR3 bases are TGTGCCAGCAGGAGGGACAGCCTGACCTACTTC.

V gene TRBV19 combines with J gene TRBJ2-2; D may be TRBD1 or TRBD2 (5 bases each). The CDR3 sequence is 18 residues long. Looked up from germline, CDR1 is LNHDA and CDR2 is SQIVND (reference sequence). V was clipped by 7 bases and J by 3 bases, with 24 bases between them. The CDR3 protein is CASTRVGVVLKDTGELFF. In DNA form, the CDR3 reads TGTGCCAGTACCCGGGTGGGGGTAGTGTTAAAGGACACCGGGGAGCTGTTTTTT.

V usage is TRBV7-2 and J usage is TRBJ1-3, with D uncertain. Deletions cut 5 bases from V and 0 bases from J, with 17 bases between. This CDR3 contains 17 residues. The V gene's germline CDR1 is SGHTA and CDR2 FQGNSA. The CDR3: CASSQPPGSSSGNTIYF. In DNA, the CDR3 is TGTGCCAGCAGCCAACCCCCCGGGTCGAGCTCTGGAAACACCATATATTTT.

The chain uses TRBV2 and TRBJ1-2; TRBD1 agrees at 7 bases. The junction had 8 bases not matched to a gene; V was cut back by 7 bases and J by 6 bases. The V gene's germline CDR1 is SNHLY and CDR2 FYNNEI. This CDR3 contains 13 residues. The CDR3 protein is CASNREGADGYTF. The CDR3 DNA follows: TGTGCCAGCAACAGGGAGGGGGCGGATGGCTACACCTTC. Filled out from reference TRBV2 and TRBJ1-2, the complete variable domain reads EPEVTQTPSHQVTQMGQEVILRCVPISNHLYFYWYRQILGQKVEFLVSFYNNEISEKSEIFDDQFSVERPDGSNFTLKIRSTKLEDSAMYFCASNREGADGYTFGSGTRLTVV.

The chain joins TRBV4-1 to TRBJ1-5; 12 bases agree with TRBD1. Germline V lookup: CDR1 MGHRA, CDR2 YSYEKL. The CDR3 consists of 17 residues. After removal of 1 base from V and 4 bases from J, the junction contained 5 bases not matched to a gene. CDR3 sequence (DNA): TGCGCCAGCAGCCAAGGCCGGGACAGGGGGCGGAATCAGCCCCAGCATTTT. Protein: CASSQGRDRGRNQPQHF.

This clone was seen a single time. The gene calls are TRBV2 and TRBJ1-5; no firm D call. Germline CDR1 is SNHLY and CDR2 is FYNNEI. The length of the CDR3 is 14 residues. Trimming stripped 6 bases from V and 1 base from J, with 10 bases between. The CDR3 reads CASSSSGSNQPQHF. CDR3 coding DNA: TGTGCCAGCAGCTCTTCCGGGAGCAATCAGCCCCAGCATTTT.

This rearrangement joins TRBV6-2 or TRBV6-3 to TRBJ1-2, with D maybe TRBD1 (5 bases). Germline CDR1 and CDR2: MNHEY and SVGEGT. V was trimmed by 4 bases and J by 0 bases, leaving 15 bases between them. The CDR3 is 16 amino acids. DNA of the CDR3: TGTGCCAGCAGTTCCCCGACGAGGGGACCTAACTATGGCTACACCTTC. Its protein product is CASSSPTRGPNYGYTF.